This TCR beta chain stems from a study of cytomegalovirus exposure and HLA in healthy donors. Notes on the study in general: With DRB1 most and HLA-C fewest, TCR association rates differed between HLA loci in a later analysis. A missense DCLRE1C variant was associated with V- and J-gene trimming of TCR beta chains in a later analysis, and an independent cohort replicated the association. The productive fraction for most TCR beta V segments was about 90% or about 30% in an earlier analysis.

This CDR3 spans 15 amino acids. Per the germline V gene, CDR1 is LNHDA and CDR2 is SQIVND (reference sequence). With 7 bases clipped from V and 4 bases from J, the junction kept 9 bases outside the gene matches. It was with 60 Vbeta and 13 Jbeta primers that the PCR ran. The assay was immunoSEQ multiplex PCR, and TCRdb's table has in-frame clones only and misses some. Among about 170,000 clones listed, about 82% were seen once. Note on this clone: Antigen unknown.

Sequencing was done on a sample of PBMCs. The rearrangement joins TRBV19 to TRBJ2-1, with 8 nucleotides matching TRBD2. This clonotype was obtained from a female donor in good health and CMV-seronegative. The CDR3 DNA reads TGTGCCAGTATCTCAGCGGGAGAGACGTACAATGAGCAGTTCTTC. Translating gives CASISAGETYNEQFF.